A few counts support the clone carrying this T cell receptor beta chain. As yet, its antigen is unknown. This record comes from a study of esophageal squamous cell carcinoma under preoperative chemotherapy. Study information: Samples included peripheral blood T cells as well as tumor-infiltrating lymphocytes.

Overall study results and limits: Peripheral T cells showed a significant TCR diversity increase after chemotherapy, unlike tumor-infiltrating lymphocytes.

The time point: after preoperative PTX-NDP chemotherapy. Preoperative chemotherapy with paclitaxel-nedaplatin was given to patients before surgery. TCRdb re-derived calls from the PCR reads in MiXCR, one entry per CDR3 protein. Altogether under 20,000 distinct CDR3 sequences are present, around 45% being singletons, with the ten largest covering 29%. The sequence was obtained from a human donor with esophageal squamous cell carcinoma. The donor label of this sample is uncertain. Sampling was done from a patient given preoperative chemotherapy.

The DNA for the CDR3 is TGTGCCAGCAGGGGACGACGGGGCGGTAGCACAGATACGCAGTACTTC. This gives the protein CASRGRRGGSTDTQYF. The chain carries TRBV7-2 and TRBJ2-3; D tentatively reads TRBD1 or TRBD2 (5 bases each). Matching the DNA end better, TRBJ2-7 makes the J call doubtful. The CDR3 consists of 16 residues. The germline V gene has CDR1 SGHTA and CDR2 FQGNSA.